These T cell receptor beta chains were read from a single sample in a study of blood T cell repertoires in COVID-19. Assay: immunoSEQ multiplex PCR; the TCRdb copy retains only in-frame clones and omits some. Of about 140,000 clones listed, about 77% were seen once; the top ten hold approximately 9.4%. Sequencing was carried out using peripheral blood. The receptor set was obtained from a woman in her 50s with active or convalescent COVID-19. Each CDR3 is given with its conserved first and last residue. The D gene is left open where the match is weak. Clone size, where shown, is once, few, many, or a class for clones that have expanded.

size	D	V	J	DNA	CDR3
-	TRBD1	TRBV29-1	TRBJ1-2	TGCAGCGTTGAGAGGGGGCGCGGTGGCTACACCTTC	CSVERGRGGYTF
-	TRBD2	TRBV5-1	TRBJ2-1	TGCGCCAGCAGCTTGGCCAGCTTAGCGGGGAACTACAATGAGCAGTTCTTC	CASSLASLAGNYNEQFF
few	-	TRBV2	TRBJ2-7	TGTGCCAGCAGTGAAAGACAGGACGTCTCCTACGAGCAGTACTTC	CASSERQDVSYEQYF
-	-	TRBV5-4	TRBJ1-2	TGTGCCAGCAGCTACATGGACTATGGCTACACCTTC	CASSYMDYGYTF
-	-	TRBV5-1	TRBJ2-3	TGCGCCAACTACGGTCGCGACTCGCGCACAGATACGCAGTATTTT	CANYGRDSRTDTQYF
-	TRBD1	TRBV24-1	TRBJ2-1	TGTGCCACCAGTGATTGGACAGGGAAGCAGTTCTTC	CATSDWTGKQFF
-	-	TRBV3-1/TRBV3-2	TRBJ1-3	TGTGCCAGCAGCCAAGATAACAATTTTGGAAACACCATATATTTT	CASSQDNNFGNTIYF
few	-	TRBV6-5	TRBJ1-2	TGTGCCAGCAAATCTAGGGGAAGGGACTATGGCTACACCTTC	CASKSRGRDYGYTF
-	-	TRBV2	TRBJ2-5	TGTGCCAGCAGTGTAAGGGGACAAGAGACCCAGTACTTC	CASSVRGQETQYF
-	TRBD1	TRBV6-2/TRBV6-3	TRBJ1-2	TGTGCCAGCAGTCTTCTTGACAGGGCCGGGGGCTACACCTTC	CASSLLDRAGGYTF
-	-	TRBV19	TRBJ2-7	TGTGCCAGTAGTATCGGACAGACCAGCGGATCACGGTACGAGCAGTACTTC	CASSIGQTSGSRYEQYF
-	TRBD1	TRBV5-6	TRBJ1-1	TGTGCCAGCAGGACAGGGGGCGGGAACACTGAAGCTTTCTTT	CASRTGGGNTEAFF
-	-	TRBV6-5	TRBJ1-5	TGTGCCAGCAGCCCGGGGGGTTCATGGCAGCCCCAGCATTTT	CASSPGGSWQPQHF
-	-	TRBV21-1	TRBJ2-1	TGTGCCAGCAGCAGCGGGACTAGCGACAATGAGCAGTTCTTC	CASSSGTSDNEQFF
-	TRBD1	TRBV6-8	TRBJ1-5	TGTGCCAGCAGTTACTCGAGGGACAGGGGACATGGCAATCAGCCCCAGCATTTT	CASSYSRDRGHGNQPQHF
-	TRBD2	TRBV4-1	TRBJ2-1	TGCGCCAGCAGACGGGAGGGTTGGAATGAGCAGTTCTTC	CASRREGWNEQFF
-	TRBD1	TRBV3-1/TRBV3-2	TRBJ1-6	TGTGCCAGCAGCTCGCCGGGACAGGGGTCACCCCTCCACTTT	CASSSPGQGSPLHF
-	-	TRBV28	TRBJ2-7	TGTGCCAGTTTTGGGGGGAGCAACGAGCAGTACTTC	CASFGGSNEQYF
-	-	TRBV30	TRBJ1-6	TGTGCCTGGAGTGTCGGGGGGTCCACCTATAATTCACCCCTCCACTTT	CAWSVGGSTYNSPLHF
-	-	TRBV4-3	TRBJ2-7	TGCGCCAGCAGCCAAGAGACGGAGGGTTCCTACGAGCAGTACTTC	CASSQETEGSYEQYF
-	TRBD2	TRBV9	TRBJ2-3	TGTGCCAGCAGCGTGGGCAGCGGGGGTAAAACAGATACGCAGTATTTT	CASSVGSGGKTDTQYF
few	TRBD2	TRBV29-1	TRBJ2-5	TGCAGCGTTGCGGGGGGACTTCACCAAGAGACCCAGTACTTC	CSVAGGLHQETQYF
-	-	TRBV6-6	TRBJ1-2	TGTGCCAGCAGTCCCTTGGGCGCAGGCGGGCAGAACTATGGCTACACCTTC	CASSPLGAGGQNYGYTF
-	-	TRBV30	TRBJ1-5	TGTGCCTGGACGGGGAATAGCAATCAGCCCCAGCATTTT	CAWTGNSNQPQHF
-	TRBD1	TRBV18	TRBJ1-2	TGTGCCAGCTCACCAATATATGGGAGACAGGGGTCTAACTATGGCTACACCTTC	CASSPIYGRQGSNYGYTF
-	TRBD2	TRBV9	TRBJ2-1	TGTGCCAGCAGCGTAGCTCCTAGCGGGGACTATGAGCAGTTCTTC	CASSVAPSGDYEQFF
-	TRBD1	TRBV6-2/TRBV6-3	TRBJ1-2	TGTGCCAGCAGTCCATGGACAGGCGAAAACTATGGCTACACCTTC	CASSPWTGENYGYTF
-	-	TRBV7-2	TRBJ2-2	TGTGCCAGCAGTATAGCAGCTAGCAGGAACACCGGGGAGCTGTTTTTT	CASSIAASRNTGELFF
-	TRBD1	TRBV7-9	TRBJ1-1	TGTGCCAGCAGCTACCCGGGACAGGGCACTGAAGCTTTCTTT	CASSYPGQGTEAFF
few	TRBD1	TRBV10-3	TRBJ1-2	TGTGCCATCAGAGGGACAGGGAAGGCCCTAGGCTACACCTTC	CAIRGTGKALGYTF
few	TRBD2	TRBV2	TRBJ2-7	TGTGCCAGCAGTGCGGAAGATCTAGCGGGGTACGAGCAGTACTTC	CASSAEDLAGYEQYF
-	-	TRBV2	TRBJ1-1	TGTGCCAGCAGTGCTCGGGAGAACACTGAAGCTTTCTTT	CASSARENTEAFF
-	-	TRBV4-2	TRBJ1-6	TGTGCCAGCAGCCAAGATGGGGCCGGTACTAATTCACCCCTCCACTTT	CASSQDGAGTNSPLHF
-	-	TRBV9	TRBJ2-7	TGTGCCAGCAGCGTAGGGCAGGGGGGTCACATCACACTCTACGAGCAGTACTTC	CASSVGQGGHITLYEQYF
-	TRBD2	TRBV2	TRBJ2-4	TGTGCCAGCAGCCCAGACCTTGGGAGGGGCAAAAACATTCAGTACTTC	CASSPDLGRGKNIQYF
once	-	TRBV6-5	TRBJ1-2	TGTGCCAGCAGTTACTCGCCCGGCTATGGCTACACCTTC	CASSYSPGYGYTF
-	TRBD1	TRBV4-3	TRBJ2-5	TGCGCCAGCAGCCAAGATGACAGGGGAGAGACCCAGTACTTC	CASSQDDRGETQYF
-	-	TRBV4-3	TRBJ1-5	TGCGCCAGCAGCCAAGGGCGCAATCAGCCCCAGCATTTT	CASSQGRNQPQHF
-	TRBD1	TRBV6-6	TRBJ1-1	TGTGCCAGCAGCTCTACAGGGGTGAACACTGAAGCTTTCTTT	CASSSTGVNTEAFF
-	-	TRBV6-2/TRBV6-3	TRBJ2-3	TGTGCCAGCAGTTACGCAGGGGTGGGTACGCAGTATTTT	CASSYAGVGTQYF
-	-	TRBV19	TRBJ2-2	TGTGCCAGTCAGAAGGCAGGGCGAACCGGGGAGCTGTTTTTT	CASQKAGRTGELFF
-	-	TRBV18	TRBJ1-1	TGTGCCAGCTCACCGCTGGCCGGGGGGGGCACCTGGAACACTGAAGCTTTCTTT	CASSPLAGGGTWNTEAFF
-	TRBD2	TRBV30	TRBJ2-2	TGTGCCTGGAGTCACGGACTAGCGGGCGGGGAGCTGTTTTTT	CAWSHGLAGGELFF
-	TRBD1	TRBV19	TRBJ1-5	TGTGCCAGTAGTATCTACAGGGGGGATAGCAATCAGCCCCAGCATTTT	CASSIYRGDSNQPQHF
-	TRBD1	TRBV5-1	TRBJ2-1	TGCGCCAGCAGCTTGGCGGACAGGGGTATAGATGAGCAGTTCTTC	CASSLADRGIDEQFF
few	TRBD1	TRBV30	TRBJ1-4	TGTGCCTGGAGTGTAGGGACAGGGGAAAAACTGTTTTTT	CAWSVGTGEKLFF
once	-	TRBV28	TRBJ2-1	TGTGCCAGCACCCTTGATTGGCAGGGCCAGTACAATGAGCAGTTCTTC	CASTLDWQGQYNEQFF
-	-	TRBV30	TRBJ1-5	TGTGCCTGGAGTGTACGAGGAAATCAGCCCCAGCATTTT	CAWSVRGNQPQHF